This entry features one T cell receptor beta chain sequence. The antigen remains unidentified. This sample was taken from a study of T cells expressing NK-cell markers. Findings of the study overall: In a handful of donors, dominant CD3+CD56+NKG2C+ clones formed about 1.0-8% of CD8+ cells.

TCRdb reprocessed the 5' RACE reads and keeps a single row for each CDR3 protein, giving no DNA. The sample spans 550,000 to 600,000 distinct CDR3 sequences; the ten largest clones claim approximately 3.6%. CDR3 size: 19 residues. CDR1 is SGHAT and CDR2 is FQNNGV in the germline V gene. The V call is TRBV11-2, the J call TRBJ2-2. Sequenced: blood T cells: a sorted CD56 or NKG2C T cell subset, CD4+ or CD8+ T cells, or bulk PBMC T cells (not recorded which). The source is a young man in good health. CDR3 sequence: CASSLDRGSGARNTGELFF.